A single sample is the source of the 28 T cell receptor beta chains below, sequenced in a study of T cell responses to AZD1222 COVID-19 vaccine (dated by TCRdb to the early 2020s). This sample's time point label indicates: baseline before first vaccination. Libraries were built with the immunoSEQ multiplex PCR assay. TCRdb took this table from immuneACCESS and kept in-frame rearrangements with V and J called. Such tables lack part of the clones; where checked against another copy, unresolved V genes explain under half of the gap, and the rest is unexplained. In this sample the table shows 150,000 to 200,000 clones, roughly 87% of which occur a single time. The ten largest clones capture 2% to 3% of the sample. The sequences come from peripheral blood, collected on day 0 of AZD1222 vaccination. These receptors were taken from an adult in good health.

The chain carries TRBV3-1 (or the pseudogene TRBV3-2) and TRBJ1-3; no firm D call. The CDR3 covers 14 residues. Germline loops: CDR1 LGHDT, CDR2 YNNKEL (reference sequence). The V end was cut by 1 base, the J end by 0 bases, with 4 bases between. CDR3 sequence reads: CASSQGGSGNTIYF. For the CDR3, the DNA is TGTGCCAGCAGCCAAGGGGGCTCTGGAAACACCATATATTTT.

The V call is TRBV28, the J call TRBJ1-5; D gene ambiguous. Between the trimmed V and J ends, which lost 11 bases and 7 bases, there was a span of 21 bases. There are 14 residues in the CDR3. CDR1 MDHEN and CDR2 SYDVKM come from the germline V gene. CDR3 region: CAGLPFGWEQPQHF. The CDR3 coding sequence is TGTGCCGGTCTGCCCTTTGGGTGGGAACAGCCCCAGCATTTT.

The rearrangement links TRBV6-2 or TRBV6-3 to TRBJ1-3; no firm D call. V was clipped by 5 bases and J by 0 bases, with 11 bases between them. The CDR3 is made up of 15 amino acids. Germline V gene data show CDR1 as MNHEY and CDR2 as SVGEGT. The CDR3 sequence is CASSRTLSSGNTIYF. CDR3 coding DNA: TGTGCCAGCAGTAGGACCCTGAGCTCTGGAAACACCATATATTTT.

In DNA, the CDR3 is TGTGCCAGCTCACCAATGATCATGAACACTGAAGCTTTCTTT. Translation: CASSPMIMNTEAFF. The chain combines TRBV18 with TRBJ1-1; D gene uncertain. CDR3 length equals 14 residues. The germline CDR1 and CDR2 sequences are KGHSH and LQKENI. V gave up 2 bases and J gave up 0 bases, with 7 bases separating them. Together with reference TRBV18 and TRBJ1-1, the CDR3 gives the full variable domain: NAGVMQNPRHLVRRRGQEARLRCSPMKGHSHVYWYRQLPEEGLKFMVYLQKENIIDESGMPKERFSAEFPKEGPSILRIQQVVRGDSAAYFCASSPMIMNTEAFFGQGTRLTVV.

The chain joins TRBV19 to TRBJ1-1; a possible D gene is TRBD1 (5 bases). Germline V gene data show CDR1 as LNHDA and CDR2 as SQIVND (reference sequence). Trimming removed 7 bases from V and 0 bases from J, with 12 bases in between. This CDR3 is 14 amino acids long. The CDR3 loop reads CASIGGTVNTEAFF. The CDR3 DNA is TGTGCCAGTATCGGCGGGACTGTGAACACTGAAGCTTTCTTT.

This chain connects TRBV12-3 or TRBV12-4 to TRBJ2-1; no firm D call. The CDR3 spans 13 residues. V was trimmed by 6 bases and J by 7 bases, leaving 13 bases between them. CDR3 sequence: CASSQTQRNEQFF. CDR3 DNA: TGTGCCAGCAGCCAAACCCAGAGGAATGAGCAGTTCTTC.

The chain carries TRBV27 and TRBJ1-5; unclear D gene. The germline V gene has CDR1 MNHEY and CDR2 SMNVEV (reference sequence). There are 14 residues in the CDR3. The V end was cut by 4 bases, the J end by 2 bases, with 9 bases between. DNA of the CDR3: TGTGCCAGCAGTTCCCCCCGGGGCAATCAGCCCCAGCATTTT. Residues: CASSSPRGNQPQHF.

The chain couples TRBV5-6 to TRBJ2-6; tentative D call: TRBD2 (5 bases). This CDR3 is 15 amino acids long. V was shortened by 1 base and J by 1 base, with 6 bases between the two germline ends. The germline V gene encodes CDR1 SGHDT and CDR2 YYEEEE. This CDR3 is CASSLRGSGANVLTF. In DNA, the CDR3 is TGTGCCAGCAGCTTGCGCGGGTCTGGGGCCAACGTCCTGACTTTC.

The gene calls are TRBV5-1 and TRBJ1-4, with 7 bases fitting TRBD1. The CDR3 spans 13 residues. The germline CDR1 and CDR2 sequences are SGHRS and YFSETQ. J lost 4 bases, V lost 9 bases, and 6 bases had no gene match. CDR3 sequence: CATIGQDNEKLFF. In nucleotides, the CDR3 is TGCGCCACCATAGGACAGGATAATGAAAAACTGTTTTTT.

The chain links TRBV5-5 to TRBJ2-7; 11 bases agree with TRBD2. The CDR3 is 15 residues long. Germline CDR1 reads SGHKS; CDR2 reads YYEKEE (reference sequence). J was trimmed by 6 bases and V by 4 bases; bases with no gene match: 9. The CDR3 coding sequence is TGTGCCAGCAGCCCTACTAGCGGGAGCAACGGCGAGCAGTACTTC. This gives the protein CASSPTSGSNGEQYF.

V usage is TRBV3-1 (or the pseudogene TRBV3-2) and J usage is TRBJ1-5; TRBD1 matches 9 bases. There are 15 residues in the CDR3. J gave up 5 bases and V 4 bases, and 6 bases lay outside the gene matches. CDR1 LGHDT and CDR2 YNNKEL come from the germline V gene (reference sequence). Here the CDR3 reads CASSPRTGEHQPQHF. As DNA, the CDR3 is TGTGCCAGCAGCCCCCGGACAGGGGAGCATCAGCCCCAGCATTTT.

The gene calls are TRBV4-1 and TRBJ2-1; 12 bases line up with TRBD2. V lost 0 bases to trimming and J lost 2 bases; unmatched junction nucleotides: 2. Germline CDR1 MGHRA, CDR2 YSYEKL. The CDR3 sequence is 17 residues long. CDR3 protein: CASSQDASGRAYNEQFF. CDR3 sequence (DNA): TGCGCCAGCAGCCAAGATGCTAGCGGGAGGGCCTACAATGAGCAGTTCTTC.

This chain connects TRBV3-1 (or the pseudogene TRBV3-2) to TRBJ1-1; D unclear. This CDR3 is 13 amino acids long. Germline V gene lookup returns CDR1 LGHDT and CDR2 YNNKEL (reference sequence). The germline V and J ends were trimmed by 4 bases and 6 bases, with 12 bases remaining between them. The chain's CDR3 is CASSLARFSEAFF. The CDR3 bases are TGTGCCAGCAGCCTCGCCAGGTTTTCTGAAGCTTTCTTT.

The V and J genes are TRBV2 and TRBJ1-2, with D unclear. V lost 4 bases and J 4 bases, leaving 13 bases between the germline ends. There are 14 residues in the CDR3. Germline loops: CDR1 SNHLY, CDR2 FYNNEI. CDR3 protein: CASSVTALGYGYTF. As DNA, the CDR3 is TGTGCCAGCAGTGTAACCGCTCTTGGCTATGGCTACACCTTC. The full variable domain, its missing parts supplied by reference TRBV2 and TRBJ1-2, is EPEVTQTPSHQVTQMGQEVILRCVPISNHLYFYWYRQILGQKVEFLVSFYNNEISEKSEIFDDQFSVERPDGSNFTLKIRSTKLEDSAMYFCASSVTALGYGYTFGSGTRLTVV.

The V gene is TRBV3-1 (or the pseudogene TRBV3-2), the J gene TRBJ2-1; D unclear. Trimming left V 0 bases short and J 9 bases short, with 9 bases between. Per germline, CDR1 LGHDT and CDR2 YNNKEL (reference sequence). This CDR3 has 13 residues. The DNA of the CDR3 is TGTGCCAGCAGCCAAGATACCGTTGTTGAGCAGTTCTTC. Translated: CASSQDTVVEQFF.

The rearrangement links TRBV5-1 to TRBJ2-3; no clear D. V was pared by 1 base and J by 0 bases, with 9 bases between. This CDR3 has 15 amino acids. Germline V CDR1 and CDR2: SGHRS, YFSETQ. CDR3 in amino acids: CASSLTSPSTDTQYF. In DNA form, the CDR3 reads TGCGCCAGCAGCTTGACATCACCTAGCACAGATACGCAGTATTTT. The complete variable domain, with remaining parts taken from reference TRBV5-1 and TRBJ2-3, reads KAGVTQTPRYLIKTRGQQVTLSCSPISGHRSVSWYQQTPGQGLQFLFEYFSETQRNKGNFPGRFSGRQFSNSRSEMNVSTLELGDSALYLCASSLTSPSTDTQYFGPGTRLTVL.

CDR3 sequence reads: CASSNIQGRLAGELFF. The CDR3 nucleotides read TGTGCCAGCAGCAACATACAGGGTCGGTTGGCCGGGGAGCTGTTTTTT. J is TRBJ2-2 and V is TRBV7-2, with D possibly TRBD1 on 6 matching bases. Germline CDR1 is SGHTA and CDR2 is FQGNSA. The CDR3 sequence is 16 residues long. V was shortened by 5 bases and J by 6 bases, with 19 bases between the two germline ends. Looking up the rest from reference TRBV7-2 and TRBJ2-2 gives the full variable domain: GAGVSQSPSNKVTEKGKDVELRCDPISGHTALYWYRQSLGQGLEFLIYFQGNSAPDKSGLPSDRFSAERTGGSVSTLTIQRTQQEDSAVYLCASSNIQGRLAGELFFGEGSRLTVL.

The CDR3 DNA is TGTGCCAGCAGTTTAAGACTAGCGGGAGGGATTGAGCAGTTCTTC. Translated: CASSLRLAGGIEQFF. The V gene is TRBV28, the J gene TRBJ2-1; 14 bases match TRBD2. Trimming took 2 bases from V and 9 from J; bases not matched to a gene: 3. Per germline, CDR1 MDHEN and CDR2 SYDVKM. This CDR3 comprises 15 residues.

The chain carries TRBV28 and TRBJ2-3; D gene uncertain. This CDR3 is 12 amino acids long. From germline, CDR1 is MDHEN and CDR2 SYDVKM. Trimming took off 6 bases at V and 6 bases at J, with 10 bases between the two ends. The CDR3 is CASSTIEDTQYF. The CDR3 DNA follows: TGTGCCAGCAGCACCATCGAGGATACGCAGTATTTT.

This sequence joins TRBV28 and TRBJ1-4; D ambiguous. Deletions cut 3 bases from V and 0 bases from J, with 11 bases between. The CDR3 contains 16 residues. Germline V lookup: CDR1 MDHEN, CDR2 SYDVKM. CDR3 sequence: CASSFRRIATNEKLFF. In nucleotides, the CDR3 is TGTGCCAGCAGTTTCAGGAGGATTGCAACTAATGAAAAACTGTTTTTT.

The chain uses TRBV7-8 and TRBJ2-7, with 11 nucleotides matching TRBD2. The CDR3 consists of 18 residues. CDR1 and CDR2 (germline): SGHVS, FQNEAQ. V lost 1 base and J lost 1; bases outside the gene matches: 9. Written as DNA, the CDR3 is TGTGCCAGCAGCTTAGGGGGAGCGACTAGCGGGGCATCCTACGAGCAGTACTTC. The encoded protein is CASSLGGATSGASYEQYF.

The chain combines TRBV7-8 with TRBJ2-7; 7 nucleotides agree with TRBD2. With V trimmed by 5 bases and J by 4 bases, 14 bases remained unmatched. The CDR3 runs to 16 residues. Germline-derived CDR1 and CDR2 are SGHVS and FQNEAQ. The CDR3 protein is CASSPYTGLRIYEQYF. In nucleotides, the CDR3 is TGTGCCAGCAGCCCCTATACGGGACTAAGGATTTACGAGCAGTACTTC.

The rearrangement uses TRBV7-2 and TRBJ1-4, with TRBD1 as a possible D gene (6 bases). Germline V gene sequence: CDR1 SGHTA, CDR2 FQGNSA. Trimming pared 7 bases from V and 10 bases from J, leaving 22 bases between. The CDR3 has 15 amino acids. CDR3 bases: TGTGCCAGCACCCTCCAAGGGACCAGGGGAGGAAAACTGTTTTTT. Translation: CASTLQGTRGGKLFF.

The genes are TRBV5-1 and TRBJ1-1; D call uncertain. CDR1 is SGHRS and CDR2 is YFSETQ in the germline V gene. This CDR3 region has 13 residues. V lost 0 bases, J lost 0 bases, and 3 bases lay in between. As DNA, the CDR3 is TGCGCCAGCAGCTTGGTCTTGAACACTGAAGCTTTCTTT. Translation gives CASSLVLNTEAFF.

The chain's CDR3 is CASSYSTGAQGYTF. Here the CDR3 DNA reads TGTGCCAGCAGTTACTCGACAGGGGCTCAAGGCTACACCTTC. V is TRBV6-5 and J is TRBJ1-2, with 8 bases that match TRBD1. The ends lost 0 bases at V and 8 bases at J; junction bases unmatched: 5. This CDR3 has 14 residues. CDR1 is MNHEY, CDR2 SVGAGI, per germline.

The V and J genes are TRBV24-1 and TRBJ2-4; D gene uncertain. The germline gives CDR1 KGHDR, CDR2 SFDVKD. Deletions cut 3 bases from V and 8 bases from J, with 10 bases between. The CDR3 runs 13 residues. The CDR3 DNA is TGTGCCACCAGTGATGCCTCGGTTGACATTCAGTACTTC. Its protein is CATSDASVDIQYF.

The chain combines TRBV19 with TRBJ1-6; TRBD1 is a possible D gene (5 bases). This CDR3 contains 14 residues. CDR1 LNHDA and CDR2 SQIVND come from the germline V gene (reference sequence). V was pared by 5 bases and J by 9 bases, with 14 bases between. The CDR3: CASSALGESSPLHF. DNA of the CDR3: TGTGCCAGTAGTGCCTTGGGGGAGTCTTCACCCCTCCACTTT.

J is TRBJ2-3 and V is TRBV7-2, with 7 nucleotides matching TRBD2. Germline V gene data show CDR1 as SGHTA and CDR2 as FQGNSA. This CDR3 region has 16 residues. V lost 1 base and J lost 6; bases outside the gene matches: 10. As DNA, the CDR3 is TGTGCCAGCAGCTTAGGGGTGGCGGGAGTAAGTGATACGCAGTATTTT. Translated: CASSLGVAGVSDTQYF.